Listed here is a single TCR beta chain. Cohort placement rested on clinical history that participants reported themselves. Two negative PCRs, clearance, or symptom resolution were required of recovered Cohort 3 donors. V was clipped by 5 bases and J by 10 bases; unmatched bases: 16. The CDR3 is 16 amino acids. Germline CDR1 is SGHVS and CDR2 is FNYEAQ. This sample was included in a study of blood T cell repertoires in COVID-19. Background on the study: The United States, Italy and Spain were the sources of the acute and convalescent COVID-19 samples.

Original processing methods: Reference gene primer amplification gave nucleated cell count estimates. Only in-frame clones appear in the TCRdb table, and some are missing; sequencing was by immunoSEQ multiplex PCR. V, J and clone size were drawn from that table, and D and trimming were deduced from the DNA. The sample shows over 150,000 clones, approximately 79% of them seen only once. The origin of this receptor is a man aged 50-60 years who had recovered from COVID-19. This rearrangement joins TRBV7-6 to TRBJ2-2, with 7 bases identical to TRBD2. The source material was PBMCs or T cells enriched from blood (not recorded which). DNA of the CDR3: TGTGCCAGCAGCGTTGCCGGGCCCGGGGGGTCGGCGGAGCTGTTTTTT. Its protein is CASSVAGPGGSAELFF.